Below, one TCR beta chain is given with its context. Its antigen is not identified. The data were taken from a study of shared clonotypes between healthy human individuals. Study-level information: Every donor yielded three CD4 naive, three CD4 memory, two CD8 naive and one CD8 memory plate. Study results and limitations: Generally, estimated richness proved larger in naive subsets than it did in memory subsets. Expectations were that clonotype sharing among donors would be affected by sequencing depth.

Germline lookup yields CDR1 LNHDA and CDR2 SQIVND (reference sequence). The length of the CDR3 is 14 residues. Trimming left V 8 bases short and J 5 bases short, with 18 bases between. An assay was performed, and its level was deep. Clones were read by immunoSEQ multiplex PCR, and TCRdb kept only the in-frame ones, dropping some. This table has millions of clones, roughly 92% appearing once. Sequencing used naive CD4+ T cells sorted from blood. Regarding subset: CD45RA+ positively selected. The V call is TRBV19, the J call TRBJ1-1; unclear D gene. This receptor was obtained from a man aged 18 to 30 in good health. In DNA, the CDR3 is TGTGCCAGTCTTGCCACGGGGTTCGGGACTGAAGCTTTCTTT. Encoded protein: CASLATGFGTEAFF.